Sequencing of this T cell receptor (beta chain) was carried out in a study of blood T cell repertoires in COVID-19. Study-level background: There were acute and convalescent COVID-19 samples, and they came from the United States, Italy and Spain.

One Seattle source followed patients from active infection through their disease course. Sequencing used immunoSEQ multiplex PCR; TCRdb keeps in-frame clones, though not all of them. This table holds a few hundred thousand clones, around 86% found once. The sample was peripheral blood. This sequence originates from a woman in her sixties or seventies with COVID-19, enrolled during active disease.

The CDR3 spells CASSLGGDSQETQYF. CDR3 bases: TGTGCCAGCAGCTTAGGAGGGGACAGTCAAGAGACCCAGTACTTC. The rearrangement links TRBV7-2 to TRBJ2-5; 7 nucleotides line up with TRBD1. CDR1 is SGHTA, CDR2 FQGNSA, per germline. Trimming removed 1 base from V and 2 bases from J; junction bases left unmatched: 4. This CDR3 comprises 15 residues.